The clone carrying this TCR beta chain came up once. This CDR3 has 15 residues. With V trimmed by 5 bases and J by 7 bases, 10 bases remained unmatched. Looked up from germline, CDR1 is LGHNT and CDR2 is FRNRAP. Using immunoSEQ multiplex PCR, the repertoire was profiled, and TCRdb retains in-frame clones only, with some absent. The table records about 480,000 clones, 75% to 85% of them present only once. These data come from a study of shared clonotypes between healthy human individuals. Among the donors, all were Caucasian adults who lived in Nashville, Tennessee. The chain joins TRBV12-5 to TRBJ2-1; 8 nucleotides match TRBD2. The source is a woman in her thirties or forties in good health. Some clones in this sample may be carry-over from other donors' samples. What was sequenced was PBMCs. The CDR3 sequence: CASGTTGTRANEQFF. DNA of the CDR3: TGTGCTAGTGGTACTACCGGGACTAGGGCGAATGAGCAGTTCTTC.